This is a list of T cell receptor beta chains from one sample in a study of shared clonotypes between healthy human individuals. Profiling relied on immunoSEQ multiplex PCR, and the TCRdb table lists in-frame clones only, not all of them. The table lists under 1,100,000 clones, around 76% of them singletons. Material: memory CD4+ T cells sorted from blood. The receptors were gathered from a man in his late teens or twenties in good health. The CDR3 runs from the conserved cysteine through the conserved F or W. D genes are given only for firm matches. Size is stated for part of the rows, as once, few or many counts, or as a class when the clone is expanded.

clone_size	v_call	cdr3_length	d_call	j_call	cdr3_aa	cdr3_nt
-	TRBV7-2	14	-	TRBJ2-7	CASSFRASSYEQYF	TGTGCCAGCAGCTTCAGGGCCAGCTCCTACGAGCAGTACTTC
-	TRBV10-3	15	TRBD2	TRBJ2-1	CASSGSGGPGNEQFF	TGTGCCTCATCTGGTAGCGGGGGACCCGGGAATGAGCAGTTCTTC
-	TRBV5-6	18	-	TRBJ2-5	CASSFGGVKGPGSGTQYF	TGTGCCAGCAGCTTTGGAGGGGTGAAAGGGCCGGGGTCTGGGACCCAGTACTTC
once	TRBV23-1	19	TRBD1	TRBJ1-5	CASSPRRKKWQGGNQPQHF	TGCGCCAGCAGTCCCCGCCGGAAAAAGTGGCAGGGGGGGAATCAGCCCCAGCATTTT
-	TRBV27	15	-	TRBJ2-2	CASTRSKGNTGELFF	TGTGCCAGCACCCGAAGTAAGGGGAACACCGGGGAGCTGTTTTTT
few	TRBV5-4	14	-	TRBJ1-1	CASSLDFSQGPAFF	TGTGCCAGCAGCTTGGATTTTTCCCAGGGTCCGGCTTTCTTT
once	TRBV30	13	-	TRBJ1-5	CAWSRANNQPQHF	TGTGCCTGGAGCAGGGCAAACAATCAGCCCCAGCATTTT
-	TRBV6-5	16	TRBD2	TRBJ2-7	CASSYSRTSGIYEQYF	TGTGCCAGCAGTTACTCCCGGACTAGCGGGATATACGAGCAGTACTTC
-	TRBV30	14	-	TRBJ1-5	CAWSPSFGGKPQHF	TGTGCCTGGAGCCCCTCCTTTGGTGGGAAGCCCCAGCATTTT
-	TRBV13	15	-	TRBJ1-1	CASSPDGLIDTEAFF	TGTGCCAGCAGCCCCGACGGACTTATAGACACTGAAGCTTTCTTT
-	TRBV7-2	14	-	TRBJ2-1	CASSYNPFRDEQFF	TGTGCCAGCAGTTATAATCCCTTCCGGGATGAGCAGTTCTTC
-	TRBV5-4	17	-	TRBJ2-7	CASSGAGTPNFSYEQYF	TGTGCCAGCAGCGGAGCCGGGACTCCAAACTTCTCCTACGAGCAGTACTTC
once	TRBV28	12	-	TRBJ2-1	CASSNRVFGQFF	TGTGCCAGCAGCAACAGGGTGTTTGGGCAGTTCTTC
-	TRBV29-1	14	-	TRBJ1-6	CSVRGREGNSPLHF	TGCAGCGTACGGGGGAGAGAGGGTAATTCACCCCTCCACTTT
few	TRBV7-9	16	TRBD1	TRBJ1-6	CASSPDRGPRNSPLHF	TGTGCCAGCAGCCCAGACAGGGGGCCGCGGAATTCACCCCTCCACTTT
-	TRBV6-1	13	TRBD1	TRBJ1-2	CASSETGGYGYTF	TGTGCCAGCAGTGAGACAGGGGGCTATGGCTACACCTTC
-	TRBV5-1	14	TRBD2	TRBJ2-3	CASSTAGGPDTQYF	TGCGCCAGCAGCACAGCGGGAGGGCCAGATACGCAGTATTTT